Each of the 32 T cell receptor beta chains below was sequenced from the same sample in a study of control samples from healthy donors and cancer patients. Assay used: immunoSEQ multiplex PCR; TCRdb lists only in-frame clones, some missing. Counted here are about 120,000 clones, more than 75% occurring once; the ten biggest clones make up over 2.5%. The sequencing input was blood. These TCRs come from a man aged 60 to 75 in good health.

This clone has only one observation. This chain links TRBV19 with TRBJ1-2; D is undetermined. The CDR3 sequence is 15 residues long. Trimming pared 6 bases from V and 4 bases from J, leaving 18 bases between. Germline lookup yields CDR1 LNHDA and CDR2 SQIVND (reference sequence). The CDR3 loop reads CASSNPEGISYGYTF. For the CDR3, the DNA is TGTGCCAGTAGCAACCCAGAGGGAATCTCCTATGGCTACACCTTC.

Here the CDR3 DNA reads TGTGCCAGCAGATCGGGGACAGGGGCCTACGAGCAGTACTTC. The encoded protein is CASRSGTGAYEQYF. V gene TRBV27 combines with J gene TRBJ2-7, with 10 bases matching TRBD1. After removal of 6 bases from V and 2 bases from J, the junction contained 4 bases not matched to a gene. Germline V gives CDR1 MNHEY, CDR2 SMNVEV (reference sequence). The CDR3 loop spans 14 amino acids.

This chain connects TRBV30 to TRBJ1-1; tentatively, D is TRBD1 (6 bases). The CDR3 is made up of 14 amino acids. Germline values: CDR1 GTSNPN, CDR2 SVGIG (reference sequence). V shed 2 bases and J shed 1 base, with 11 bases lying between them. The CDR3 loop reads CAWSPGQKNTEAFF. The CDR3 coding sequence is TGTGCCTGGAGTCCCGGACAGAAGAACACTGAAGCTTTCTTT. Supplemented by reference TRBV30 and TRBJ1-1, the full variable domain reads SQTIHQWPATLVQPVGSPLSLECTVEGTSNPNLYWYRQAAGRGLQLLFYSVGIGQISSEVPQNLSASRPQDRQFILSSKKLLLSDSGFYLCAWSPGQKNTEAFFGQGTRLTVV.

The genes are TRBV2 and TRBJ1-2; D uncertain. Germline V gene sequence: CDR1 SNHLY, CDR2 FYNNEI. V was cut by 3 bases and J by 4 bases, with 9 bases left in between. The CDR3 contains 13 residues. The DNA of the CDR3 is TGTGCCAGCAGTGAGGCCGGGTTCTATGGCTACACCTTC. It translates to CASSEAGFYGYTF.

The chain recombines TRBV5-5 with TRBJ1-1; D gene unclear. Trimming left V 1 base short and J 0 bases short, with 10 bases between. CDR3 length: 15 amino acids. The germline V gene has CDR1 SGHKS and CDR2 YYEKEE (reference sequence). CDR3 in amino acids: CASSLRSGLNTEAFF. As DNA, the CDR3 is TGTGCCAGCAGCTTGCGGTCTGGGCTGAACACTGAAGCTTTCTTT.

The chain has TRBV9 and TRBJ1-3; 8 bases agree with TRBD1. The CDR3 totals 14 residues. Germline CDR1 SGDLS, CDR2 YYNGEE. V was pared by 0 bases and J by 4 bases, with 0 bases of the junction left unmatched. The CDR3: CASSVGTGGNTIYF. Written as DNA, the CDR3 is TGTGCCAGCAGCGTAGGGACAGGGGGAAACACCATATATTTT.

The rearrangement uses TRBV19 and TRBJ1-5, with D hard to call. CDR1 is LNHDA, CDR2 SQIVND, per germline (reference sequence). CDR3 size: 12 residues. The V end was cut by 5 bases, the J end by 3 bases, with 5 bases between. The CDR3 loop reads CASSRNNQPQHF. The DNA for the CDR3 is TGTGCCAGTAGTCGCAACAATCAGCCCCAGCATTTT.

This rearrangement joins TRBV6-1 to TRBJ1-5; no clear D gene. The CDR3 is 14 amino acids. Looked up from germline, CDR1 is MNHNS and CDR2 is SASEGT. V was clipped by 3 bases and J by 7 bases, with 13 bases between them. The CDR3 protein is CASSDPDFPQPQHF. The CDR3 coding sequence is TGTGCCAGCAGTGACCCGGACTTTCCCCAGCCCCAGCATTTT.

The chain couples TRBV6-5 to TRBJ2-1, with 8 bases that match TRBD1. CDR3 length: 15 residues. Germline V gives CDR1 MNHEY, CDR2 SVGAGI. The V gene end was trimmed by 2 bases and the J gene end by 6 bases; junction bases not matched to a gene: 6. DNA of the CDR3: TGTGCCAGCAGTTACACCCAGGGGGCAATCAATGAGCAGTTCTTC. Protein: CASSYTQGAINEQFF.

The chain recombines TRBV4-1 with TRBJ1-5, with no clear D. Germline CDR1 and CDR2: MGHRA and YSYEKL. Trimming shortened V by 1 base and J by 2 bases, and 9 bases separated the two germline ends. The CDR3 runs to 15 residues. The CDR3 DNA is TGCGCCAGCAGCCAAGGTCGGACGGGCAATCAGCCCCAGCATTTT. The encoded protein is CASSQGRTGNQPQHF.

The chain links TRBV28 to TRBJ2-7; D gene ambiguous. CDR1 and CDR2 from the germline V gene are MDHEN and SYDVKM. V lost 2 bases, J lost 3 bases, and 8 bases lay in between. This CDR3 contains 13 residues. The CDR3 nucleotides read TGTGCCAGCAGTTTAGGTAGGAGCTACGAGCAGTACTTC. This sequence encodes CASSLGRSYEQYF.

This chain connects TRBV15 to TRBJ2-5; TRBD1 or TRBD2 may be the D gene (6 bases each). The CDR3 totals 16 residues. Trimming shortened V by 5 bases and J by 5 bases, and 21 bases separated the two germline ends. The V gene's germline CDR1 is LNHNV and CDR2 YYDKDF (reference sequence). The CDR3 region has the DNA TGTGCCACCAGCCCCCGGTCGGGGGCCGGATCCGAGACCCAGTACTTC. Encoded protein: CATSPRSGAGSETQYF.

V and J are TRBV5-5 and TRBJ2-6, with D tentatively TRBD1 (5 bases). This CDR3 has 17 amino acids. Germline assignment: CDR1 SGHKS and CDR2 YYEKEE (reference sequence). The V and J ends lost 0 bases and 0 bases respectively, with 10 bases between them. CDR3 coding DNA: TGTGCCAGCAGCTTGGCAGCAGGGTCCTCTGGGGCCAACGTCCTGACTTTC. Its translation is CASSLAAGSSGANVLTF.

This chain connects TRBV9 to TRBJ1-6; the D gene is possibly TRBD1 (6 bases). This CDR3 is built from 15 residues. V was cut by 4 bases and J by 7 bases, with 15 bases left in between. Germline CDR1 reads SGDLS; CDR2 reads YYNGEE. The CDR3: CASSLRGHPNSPLHF. As DNA, the CDR3 is TGTGCCAGCAGCCTCAGGGGCCATCCAAATTCACCCCTCCACTTT.

The rearrangement uses TRBV19 and TRBJ2-7, with D hard to call. The germline gives CDR1 LNHDA, CDR2 SQIVND (reference sequence). The CDR3 length is 11 residues. Trimming cost V 6 bases and J 7 bases, with 10 bases left between them. The CDR3 nucleotides are TGTGCCAGTAGAGGCCCCCCAGAGCAGTACTTC. It is translated as CASRGPPEQYF.

The chain employs TRBV19 and TRBJ1-1; D is uncertain. Deletions cut 4 bases from V and 12 bases from J, with 24 bases between. Germline assignment: CDR1 LNHDA and CDR2 SQIVND (reference sequence). CDR3 length equals 15 residues. CDR3 DNA: TGTGCCAGTAGTAAGAACGGAGATTCGGTTCTGGCAACTTTCTTT. Protein sequence: CASSKNGDSVLATFF.

This rearrangement joins TRBV27 to TRBJ1-2, with D possibly being TRBD1 (6 bases). This CDR3 comprises 13 residues. The V end lost 3 bases, the J end lost 6 bases, and 11 bases lay between the germline ends. Germline CDR1 and CDR2: MNHEY and SMNVEV (reference sequence). CDR3 in DNA: TGTGCCAGCAGTTTTGAACAGGGCCATGGCTACACCTTC. This translates into CASSFEQGHGYTF.

The V gene is TRBV28, the J gene TRBJ1-2; D gene unclear. Germline-derived CDR1 and CDR2 are MDHEN and SYDVKM. The CDR3 runs 13 residues. The V end was cut by 8 bases, the J end by 4 bases, with 14 bases between. The CDR3 loop reads CASRKSGFYGYTF. The DNA for the CDR3 is TGTGCCAGCCGTAAATCAGGATTCTATGGCTACACCTTC.

V is TRBV27 and J is TRBJ2-1; 8 nucleotides align to TRBD1. With V trimmed by 4 bases and J by 0 bases, 2 bases remained unmatched. Germline CDR1 reads MNHEY; CDR2 reads SMNVEV (reference sequence). This CDR3 has 15 residues. CDR3 DNA: TGTGCCAGCAGTTCCGACAGGGGCTCCTACAATGAGCAGTTCTTC. Its protein product is CASSSDRGSYNEQFF.

The gene calls are TRBV7-9 and TRBJ2-1; either TRBD1 or TRBD2 may supply D (6 bases each). Trimming took off 1 base at V and 2 bases at J, with 15 bases between the two ends. The CDR3 length is 17 residues. CDR1 is SEHNR and CDR2 is FQNEAQ in the germline V gene (reference sequence). The CDR3, as DNA: TGTGCCAGCAGCTTAGAAGAGGGGGGTTCTACCTACAATGAGCAGTTCTTC. Protein: CASSLEEGGSTYNEQFF.

Comments on this clone: A junction boundary mismatches the germline segment, possibly from a read error. The chain is built from TRBV7-2 and TRBJ1-4; D is uncertain. The CDR3 contains 14 residues. Germline lookup yields CDR1 SGHTA and CDR2 FQGNSA. The CDR3 sequence is CASSFMSTSEKLFF. In DNA form, the CDR3 reads TGTGCCAGCAGCTTTATGTCAACTAGTGAAAAACTGTTTTTT.

The J gene is TRBJ2-3, the V gene TRBV19; perhaps TRBD2 as D (5 bases). The length of the CDR3 is 16 residues. Germline V gives CDR1 LNHDA, CDR2 SQIVND (reference sequence). V lost 5 bases and J lost 3, with 18 bases in between. The CDR3 coding sequence is TGTGCCAGTAGTCCACTCACGGGAATACGGACAGATACGCAGTATTTT. Translation: CASSPLTGIRTDTQYF.

The CDR3 sequence is CASSPLGGGNYGYTF. The CDR3 DNA reads TGCGCCAGCAGCCCATTAGGCGGGGGCAACTATGGCTACACCTTC. The chain couples TRBV5-1 to TRBJ1-2; maybe TRBD1 (6 bases). There are 15 residues in the CDR3. Germline CDR1 is SGHRS and CDR2 is YFSETQ. Trimming shortened V by 4 bases and J by 2 bases, and 15 bases separated the two germline ends.

This clone came up a few times. V usage is TRBV6-4 and J usage is TRBJ1-1; 8 nucleotides align to TRBD1. Looked up from germline, CDR1 is MRHNA and CDR2 is SNTAGT. The ends lost 6 bases at V and 4 bases at J; junction bases unmatched: 7. This CDR3 region has 14 residues. The CDR3 loop is CASRDQDRGTEAFF. DNA for the CDR3: TGTGCCAGCAGAGACCAAGACAGGGGCACTGAAGCTTTCTTT.

The rearrangement uses TRBV10-3 and TRBJ2-6; D gene unclear. V shed 8 bases and J shed 11 bases, with 10 bases lying between them. The CDR3 has 11 amino acids. The germline CDR1 and CDR2 sequences are ENHRY and SYGVKD. CDR3 in amino acids: CAIGFYDVLTF. CDR3 bases: TGTGCCATCGGGTTCTACGACGTCCTGACTTTC.

The chain couples TRBV5-6 to TRBJ1-4, with D unresolved. The CDR3 has 14 amino acids. Trimming shortened V by 2 bases and J by 9 bases, and 14 bases separated the two germline ends. Germline V gene lookup returns CDR1 SGHDT and CDR2 YYEEEE. CDR3 bases: TGTGCCAGCAGCTTTAGGGCCCCACAGCAAAAACTGTTTTTT. Amino acid sequence: CASSFRAPQQKLFF. Full variable domain (missing parts from reference TRBV5-6 and TRBJ1-4): DAGVTQSPTHLIKTRGQQVTLRCSPKSGHDTVSWYQQALGQGPQFIFQYYEEEERQRGNFPDRFSGHQFPNYSSELNVNALLLGDSALYLCASSFRAPQQKLFFGSGTQLSVL.

The V and J genes are TRBV30 and TRBJ1-5; D remains ambiguous. V shed 5 bases and J shed 0 bases, with 11 bases lying between them. CDR1 is GTSNPN, CDR2 SVGIG, per germline (reference sequence). The CDR3 spans 14 residues. The CDR3 protein is CAWSGGNSNQPQHF. In DNA, the CDR3 is TGTGCCTGGTCGGGCGGGAATAGCAATCAGCCCCAGCATTTT.

The V and J genes are TRBV6-4 and TRBJ2-6; 10 bases are shared with TRBD1. This CDR3 is 16 amino acids long. V shed 6 bases, J shed 3 bases, and the junction held 5 bases outside the gene matches. Germline V gene sequence: CDR1 MRHNA, CDR2 SNTAGT. CDR3 bases: TGTGCCAGCAGCGGGACAGGGGCTGGTGGGGCCAACGTCCTGACTTTC. Translated: CASSGTGAGGANVLTF.

A few counts support this clone. The chain uses TRBV2 and TRBJ2-3; no firm D call. The CDR3 runs to 13 residues. In germline, CDR1 is SNHLY, CDR2 FYNNEI. Trimming took 3 bases from V and 6 from J, leaving 10 bases between them. The CDR3 spells CASSDSVWDTQYF. In DNA form, the CDR3 reads TGTGCCAGCAGTGACTCGGTCTGGGATACGCAGTATTTT.

This chain connects TRBV11-2 to TRBJ1-2; tentative D call: TRBD1 (5 bases). Germline V lookup: CDR1 SGHAT, CDR2 FQNNGV. Trimming removed 0 bases at V and 6 bases at J, with 8 bases between. The CDR3 covers 13 residues. The CDR3: CASSLDRAHGYTF. The CDR3, as DNA: TGTGCCAGCAGCTTAGACAGGGCCCATGGCTACACCTTC.

The chain is built from TRBV9 and TRBJ2-3; D is ambiguous. V was trimmed by 0 bases and J by 4 bases, leaving 12 bases between them. This CDR3 region has 15 residues. In germline, CDR1 is SGDLS, CDR2 YYNGEE. The CDR3 nucleotides read TGTGCCAGCAGCGTAGATGTGACCCCTCCAGATACGCAGTATTTT. It specifies CASSVDVTPPDTQYF.

V is TRBV4-3 and J is TRBJ2-3; D possibly matches TRBD1 or TRBD2 (5 bases each). Looked up from germline, CDR1 is LGHNA and CDR2 is YSLEER. The CDR3 runs to 15 residues. Trimming pared 1 base from V and 6 bases from J, leaving 14 bases between. The CDR3 DNA reads TGCGCCAGCAGCCAAGGAGTTGGGGACCCGGATACGCAGTATTTT. Amino acids: CASSQGVGDPDTQYF.